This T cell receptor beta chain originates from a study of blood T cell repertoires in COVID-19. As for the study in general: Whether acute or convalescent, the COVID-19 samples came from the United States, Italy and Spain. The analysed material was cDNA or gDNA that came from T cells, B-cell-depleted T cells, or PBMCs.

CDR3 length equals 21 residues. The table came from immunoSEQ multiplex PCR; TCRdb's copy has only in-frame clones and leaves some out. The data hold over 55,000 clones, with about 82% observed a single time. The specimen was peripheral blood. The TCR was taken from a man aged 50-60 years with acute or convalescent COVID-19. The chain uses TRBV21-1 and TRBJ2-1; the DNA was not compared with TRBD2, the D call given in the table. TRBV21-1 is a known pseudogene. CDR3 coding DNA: TGTGCCAGCAGCAAAGAGTCCTATAGAGAGCCAGCGGGGGGGCCACCCAATGAGCAGTTCTTC. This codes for CASSKESYREPAGGPPNEQFF.